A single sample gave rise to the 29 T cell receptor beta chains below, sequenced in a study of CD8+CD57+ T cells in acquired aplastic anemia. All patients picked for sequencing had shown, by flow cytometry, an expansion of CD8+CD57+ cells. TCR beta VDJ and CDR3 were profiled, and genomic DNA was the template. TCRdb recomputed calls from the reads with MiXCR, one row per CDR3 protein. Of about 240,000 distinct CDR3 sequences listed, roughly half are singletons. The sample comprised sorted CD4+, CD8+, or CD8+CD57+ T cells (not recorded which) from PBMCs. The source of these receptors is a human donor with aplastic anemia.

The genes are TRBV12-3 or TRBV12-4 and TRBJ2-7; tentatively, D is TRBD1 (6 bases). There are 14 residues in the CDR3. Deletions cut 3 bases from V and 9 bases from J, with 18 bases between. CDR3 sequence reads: CASSLGTGINGQYF. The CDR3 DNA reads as TGTGCCAGCAGTTTGGGTACAGGGATCAACGGGCAGTACTTC.

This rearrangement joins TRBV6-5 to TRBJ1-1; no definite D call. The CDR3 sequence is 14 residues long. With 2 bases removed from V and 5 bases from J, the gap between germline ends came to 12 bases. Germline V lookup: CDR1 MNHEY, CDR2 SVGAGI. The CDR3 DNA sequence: TGTGCCAGCAGTTACCGTGAGGGTAGGACTGAAGCTTTCTTT. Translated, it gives CASSYREGRTEAFF.

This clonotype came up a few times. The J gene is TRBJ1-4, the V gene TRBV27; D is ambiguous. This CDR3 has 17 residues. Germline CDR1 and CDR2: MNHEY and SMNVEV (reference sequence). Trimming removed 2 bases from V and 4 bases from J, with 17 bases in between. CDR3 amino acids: CASSLEASLALNEKLFF. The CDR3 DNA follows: TGTGCCAGCAGTTTAGAAGCAAGCCTAGCCCTTAATGAAAAACTGTTTTTT.

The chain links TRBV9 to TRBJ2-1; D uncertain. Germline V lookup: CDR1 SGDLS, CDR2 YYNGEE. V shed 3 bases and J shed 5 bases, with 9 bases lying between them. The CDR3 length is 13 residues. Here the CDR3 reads CASSAREDNEQFF. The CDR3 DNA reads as TGTGCCAGCAGCGCCCGAGAGGACAATGAGCAGTTCTTC.

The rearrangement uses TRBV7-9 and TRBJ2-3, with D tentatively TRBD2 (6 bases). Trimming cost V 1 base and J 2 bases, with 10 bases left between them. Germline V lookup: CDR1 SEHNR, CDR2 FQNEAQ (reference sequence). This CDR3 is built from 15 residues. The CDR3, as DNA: TGTGCCAGCAGCTTAGTGGGGGGTTACACAGATACGCAGTATTTT. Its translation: CASSLVGGYTDTQYF.

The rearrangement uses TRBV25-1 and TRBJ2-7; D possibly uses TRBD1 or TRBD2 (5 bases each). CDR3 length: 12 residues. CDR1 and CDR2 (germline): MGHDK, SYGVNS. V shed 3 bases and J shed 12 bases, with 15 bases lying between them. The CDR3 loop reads CASSEGDYDLYF. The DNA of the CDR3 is TGTGCCAGCAGTGAGGGGGATTACGATTTGTACTTC.

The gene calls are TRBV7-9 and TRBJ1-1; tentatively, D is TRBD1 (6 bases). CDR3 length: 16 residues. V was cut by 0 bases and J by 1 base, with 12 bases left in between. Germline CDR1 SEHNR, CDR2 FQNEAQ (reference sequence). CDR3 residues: CASSLAGGQRNTEAFF. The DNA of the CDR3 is TGTGCCAGCAGCTTAGCGGGTGGACAGCGGAACACTGAAGCTTTCTTT.

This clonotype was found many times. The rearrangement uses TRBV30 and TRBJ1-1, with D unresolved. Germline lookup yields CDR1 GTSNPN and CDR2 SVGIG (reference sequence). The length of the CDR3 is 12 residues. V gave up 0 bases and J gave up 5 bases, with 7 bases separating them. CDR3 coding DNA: TGTGCCTGGAGTGTCCCTGGAACTGAAGCTTTCTTT. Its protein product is CAWSVPGTEAFF.

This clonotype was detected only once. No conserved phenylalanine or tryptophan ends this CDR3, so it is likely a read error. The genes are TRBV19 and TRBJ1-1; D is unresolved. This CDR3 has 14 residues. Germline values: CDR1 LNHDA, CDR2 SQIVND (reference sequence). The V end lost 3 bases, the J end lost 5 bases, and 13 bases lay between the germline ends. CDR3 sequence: CASSMLRGSTEAFL. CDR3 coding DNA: TGTGCCAGTAGTATGCTTCGCGGGAGTACTGAAGCTTTCCTT.

DNA of the CDR3: TGCGCCAGCAGTGAGTCGGGGGCAGGGGTCCGCTATGGCTACACCTTC. Protein: CASSESGAGVRYGYTF. This chain links TRBV10-2 with TRBJ1-2; tentatively, D is TRBD1 (6 bases). V shed 0 bases and J shed 4 bases, with 15 bases lying between them. The length of the CDR3 is 16 residues. Germline lookup yields CDR1 WSHSY and CDR2 SAAADI.

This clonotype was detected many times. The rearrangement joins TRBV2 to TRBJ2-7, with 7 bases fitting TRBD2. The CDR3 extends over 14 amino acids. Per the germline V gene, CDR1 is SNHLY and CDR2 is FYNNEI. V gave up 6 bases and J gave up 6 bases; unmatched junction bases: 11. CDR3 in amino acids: CASRPGGKFLEQYF. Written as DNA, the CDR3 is TGTGCCAGCAGACCCGGGGGGAAGTTTCTCGAGCAGTACTTC.

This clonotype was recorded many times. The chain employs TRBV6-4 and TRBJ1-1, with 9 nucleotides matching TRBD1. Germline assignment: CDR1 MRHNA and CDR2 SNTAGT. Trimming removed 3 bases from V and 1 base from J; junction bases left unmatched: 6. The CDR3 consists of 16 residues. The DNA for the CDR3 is TGTGCCAGCAGTGAAACAGGGGGCGCAGGGAACACTGAAGCTTTCTTT. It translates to CASSETGGAGNTEAFF.

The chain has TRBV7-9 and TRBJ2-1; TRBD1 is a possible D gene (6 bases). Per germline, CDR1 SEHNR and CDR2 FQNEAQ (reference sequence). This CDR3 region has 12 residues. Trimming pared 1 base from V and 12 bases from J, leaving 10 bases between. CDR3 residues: CASSLDQGGQFF. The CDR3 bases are TGTGCCAGCAGCTTAGACCAAGGGGGGCAGTTCTTC.

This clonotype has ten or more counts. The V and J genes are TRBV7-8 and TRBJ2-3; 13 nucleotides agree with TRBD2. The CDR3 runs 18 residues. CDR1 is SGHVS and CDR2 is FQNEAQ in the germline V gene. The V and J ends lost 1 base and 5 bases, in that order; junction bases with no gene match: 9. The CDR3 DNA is TGTGCCAGCAGCTTAGTATTGGGGACTAGCGGGAAGGAAGATACGCAGTATTTT. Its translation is CASSLVLGTSGKEDTQYF.

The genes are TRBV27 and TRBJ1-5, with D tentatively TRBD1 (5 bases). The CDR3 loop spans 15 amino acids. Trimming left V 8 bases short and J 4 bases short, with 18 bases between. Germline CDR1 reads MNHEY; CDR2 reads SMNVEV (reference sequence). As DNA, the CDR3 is TGTGCCAGCGCCTACCGGGACGGAACGAATCAGCCCCAGCATTTT. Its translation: CASAYRDGTNQPQHF.

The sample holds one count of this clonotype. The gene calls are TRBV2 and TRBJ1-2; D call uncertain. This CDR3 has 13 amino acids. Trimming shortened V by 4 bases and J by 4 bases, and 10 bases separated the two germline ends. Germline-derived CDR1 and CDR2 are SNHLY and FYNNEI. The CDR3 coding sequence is TGTGCCAGCAGTGCATCACGATCCTATGGCTACACCTTC. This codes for CASSASRSYGYTF.

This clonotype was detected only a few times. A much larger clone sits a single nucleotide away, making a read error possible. CDR3 amino acids: CASTPQEGNYGYTF. In DNA form, the CDR3 reads TGTGCCAGTACTCCCCAGGAAGGGAACTATGGCTACACCTTC. The chain employs TRBV19 and TRBJ1-2; no reliable D call. The V end lost 7 bases, the J end lost 2 bases, and 14 bases lay between the germline ends. The CDR3 consists of 14 residues. Germline values: CDR1 LNHDA, CDR2 SQIVND (reference sequence).

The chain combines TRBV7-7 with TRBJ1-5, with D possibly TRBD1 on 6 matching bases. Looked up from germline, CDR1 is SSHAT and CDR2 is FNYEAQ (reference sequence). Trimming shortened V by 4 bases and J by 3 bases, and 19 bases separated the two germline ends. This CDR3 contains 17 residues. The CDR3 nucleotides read TGTGCCAGCAGCTACCCGGGACACCAAGAAGTCAATCAGCCCCAGCATTTT. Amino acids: CASSYPGHQEVNQPQHF.

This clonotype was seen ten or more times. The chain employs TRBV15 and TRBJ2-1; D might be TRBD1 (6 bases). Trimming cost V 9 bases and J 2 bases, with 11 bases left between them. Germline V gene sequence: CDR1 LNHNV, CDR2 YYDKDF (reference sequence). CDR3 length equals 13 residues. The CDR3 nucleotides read TGTGCCACGGGGGCAGACACCTACAATGAGCAGTTCTTC. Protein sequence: CATGADTYNEQFF.

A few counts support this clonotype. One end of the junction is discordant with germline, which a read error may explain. The CDR3 DNA reads as TGTGCCACCAGCAGAGATTCATCCCTCCACTTT. Its protein is CATSRDSSLHF. This rearrangement joins TRBV15 to TRBJ1-6; D is uncertain. This CDR3 contains 11 residues. Germline loops: CDR1 LNHNV, CDR2 YYDKDF (reference sequence).

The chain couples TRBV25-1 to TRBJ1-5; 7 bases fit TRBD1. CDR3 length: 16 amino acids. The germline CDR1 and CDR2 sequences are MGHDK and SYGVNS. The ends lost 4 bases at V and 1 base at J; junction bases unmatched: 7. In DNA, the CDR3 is TGTGCCAGCAGTGGTACAGGGGATTGGAGCAATCAGCCCCAGCATTTT. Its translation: CASSGTGDWSNQPQHF.

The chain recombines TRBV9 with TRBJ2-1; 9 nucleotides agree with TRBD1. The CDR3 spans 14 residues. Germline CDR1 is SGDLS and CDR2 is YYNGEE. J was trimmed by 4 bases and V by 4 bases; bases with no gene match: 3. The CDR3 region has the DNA TGTGCCAGCAGCACAGGGGGCGCGTACAATGAGCAGTTCTTC. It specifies CASSTGGAYNEQFF.

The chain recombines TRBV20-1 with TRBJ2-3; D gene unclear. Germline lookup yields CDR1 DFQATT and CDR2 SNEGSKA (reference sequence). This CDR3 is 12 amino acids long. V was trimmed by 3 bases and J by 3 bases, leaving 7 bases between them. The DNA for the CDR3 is TGCAGTGCTAGGCGTTGGACAGATACGCAGTATTTT. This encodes CSARRWTDTQYF.

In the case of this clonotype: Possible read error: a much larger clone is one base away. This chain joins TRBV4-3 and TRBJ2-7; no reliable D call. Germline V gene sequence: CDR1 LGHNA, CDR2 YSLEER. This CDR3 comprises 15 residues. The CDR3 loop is CTSSQGFAVSYEQYF. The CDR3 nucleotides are TGCACCAGCAGCCAAGGCTTCGCGGTCTCCTACGAGCAGTACTTC.

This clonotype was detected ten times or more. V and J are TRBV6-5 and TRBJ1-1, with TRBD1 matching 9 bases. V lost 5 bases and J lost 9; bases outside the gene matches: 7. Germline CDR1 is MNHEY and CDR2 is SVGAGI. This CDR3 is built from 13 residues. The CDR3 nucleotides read TGTGCCAGCAGTCGGACAGGGGACCTTCAAGCTTTCTTT. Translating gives CASSRTGDLQAFF.

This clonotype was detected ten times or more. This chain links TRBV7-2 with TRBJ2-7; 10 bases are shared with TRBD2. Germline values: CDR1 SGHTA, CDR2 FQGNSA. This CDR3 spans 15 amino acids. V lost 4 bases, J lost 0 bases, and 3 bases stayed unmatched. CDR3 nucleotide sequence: TGTGCCAGCAGCTCCGGACTAGCGGTCTCCTACGAGCAGTACTTC. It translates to CASSSGLAVSYEQYF.

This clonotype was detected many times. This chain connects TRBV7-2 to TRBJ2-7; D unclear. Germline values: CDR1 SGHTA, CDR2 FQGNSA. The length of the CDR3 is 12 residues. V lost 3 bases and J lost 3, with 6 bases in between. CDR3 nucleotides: TGTGCCAGCAGCTTCGGAGACTACGAGCAGTACTTC. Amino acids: CASSFGDYEQYF.

The CDR3 region is CASRGSGYTDTQYF. CDR3 DNA sequence: TGTGCCAGCAGGGGTAGCGGGTACACAGATACGCAGTATTTT. V usage is TRBV6-5 and J usage is TRBJ2-3; 7 bases agree with TRBD2. V gave up 6 bases and J gave up 2 bases; unmatched junction bases: 5. The germline V gene encodes CDR1 MNHEY and CDR2 SVGAGI. CDR3 length equals 14 residues.

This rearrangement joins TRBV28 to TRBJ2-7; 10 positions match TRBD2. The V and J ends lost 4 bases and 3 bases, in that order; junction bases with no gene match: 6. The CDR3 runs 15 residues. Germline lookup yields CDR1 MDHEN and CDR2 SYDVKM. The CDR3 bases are TGTGCCAGCAGTTCCACCGGGACTAGCGTCTACGAGCAGTACTTC. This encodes CASSSTGTSVYEQYF.